This note documents a single TCR beta chain sequence. Following extraction, RNA underwent reverse transcription to cDNA, which served as the sequencing template. TCRdb's table, derived via immunoSEQ multiplex PCR, lists solely in-frame clones and lacks some. The data contain 110,000 to 150,000 clones, around three fifths of them singletons. This specimen comes from a study of CD8+ T cells in alopecia areata. This CDR3 contains 12 residues. Germline-derived CDR1 and CDR2 are SGHNT and YYREEE (reference sequence). V lost 4 bases and J lost 2, with 5 bases in between. The sequences come from CD4+ T cells sorted from blood, collected at week 0. The receptor's source is a human donor with alopecia areata. The V and J genes are TRBV5-4 and TRBJ2-3, with D hard to call. The CDR3 coding sequence is TGTGCCAGCAGCAGGAACACAGATACGCAGTATTTT. Residues: CASSRNTDTQYF.